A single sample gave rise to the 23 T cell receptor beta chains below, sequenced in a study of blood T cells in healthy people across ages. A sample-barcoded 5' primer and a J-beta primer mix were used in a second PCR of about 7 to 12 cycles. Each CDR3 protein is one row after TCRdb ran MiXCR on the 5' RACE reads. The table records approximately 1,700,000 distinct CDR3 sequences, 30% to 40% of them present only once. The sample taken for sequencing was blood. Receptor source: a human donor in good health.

CDR3: CASSKVGRGNTQYF. The DNA of the CDR3 is TGCGCCAGCAGTAAGGTGGGACGTGGAAATACGCAGTATTTT. The chain recombines TRBV5-1 with TRBJ2-3; D is perhaps TRBD1 or TRBD2 (5 bases each). The length of the CDR3 is 14 residues. Germline V gene sequence: CDR1 SGHRS, CDR2 YFSETQ. The ends were cut back, 5 bases at V and 7 bases at J, with 17 bases in the middle.

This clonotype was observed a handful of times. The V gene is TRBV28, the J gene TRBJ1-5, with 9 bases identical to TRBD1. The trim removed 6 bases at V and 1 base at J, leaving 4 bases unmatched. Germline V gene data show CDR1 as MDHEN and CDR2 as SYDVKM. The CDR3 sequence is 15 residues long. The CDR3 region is CASRKQGASNQPQHF. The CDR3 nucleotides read TGTGCCAGCAGGAAACAGGGGGCAAGCAATCAGCCCCAGCATTTT.

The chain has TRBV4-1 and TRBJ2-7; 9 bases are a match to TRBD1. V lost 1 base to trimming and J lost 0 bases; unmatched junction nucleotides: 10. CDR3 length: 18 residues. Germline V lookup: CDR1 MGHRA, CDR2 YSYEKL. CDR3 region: CASSQVFSTGGGSYEQYF. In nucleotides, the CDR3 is TGCGCCAGCAGCCAAGTTTTCTCAACAGGGGGCGGCTCCTACGAGCAGTACTTC.

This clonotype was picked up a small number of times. CDR3 sequence (DNA): TGTGCCAGCAGTTTTAACAGGCGCTATGGCTACACCTTC. As protein: CASSFNRRYGYTF. The V gene is TRBV28, the J gene TRBJ1-2; possibly TRBD1 for D (5 bases). This CDR3 is 13 amino acids long. Germline V gene sequence: CDR1 MDHEN, CDR2 SYDVKM. Trimming took 3 bases from V and 4 from J, leaving 9 bases between them.

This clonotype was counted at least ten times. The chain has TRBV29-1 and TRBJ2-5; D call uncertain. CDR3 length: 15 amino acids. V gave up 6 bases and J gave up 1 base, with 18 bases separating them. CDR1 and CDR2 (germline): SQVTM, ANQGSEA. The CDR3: CSVRRLLTSQETQYF. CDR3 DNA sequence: TGCAGCGTCCGGAGACTCCTTACTTCCCAAGAGACCCAGTACTTC.

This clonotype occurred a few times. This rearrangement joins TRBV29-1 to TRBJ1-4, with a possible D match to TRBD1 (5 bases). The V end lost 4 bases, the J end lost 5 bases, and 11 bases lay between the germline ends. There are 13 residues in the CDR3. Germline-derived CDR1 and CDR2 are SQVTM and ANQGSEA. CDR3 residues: CSVGGDSNEKLFF. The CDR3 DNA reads TGCAGCGTTGGGGGGGACTCGAATGAAAAACTGTTTTTT.

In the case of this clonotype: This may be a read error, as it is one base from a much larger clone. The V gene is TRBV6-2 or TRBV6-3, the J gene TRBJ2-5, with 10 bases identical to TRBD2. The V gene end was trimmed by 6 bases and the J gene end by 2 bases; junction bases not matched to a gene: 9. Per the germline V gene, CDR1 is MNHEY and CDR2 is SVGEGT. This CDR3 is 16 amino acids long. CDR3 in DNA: TGTGCCAGCAGGCACGGACTAGCGGAGGCACAAGAGACCCAGTACTTC. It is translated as CASRHGLAEAQETQYF.

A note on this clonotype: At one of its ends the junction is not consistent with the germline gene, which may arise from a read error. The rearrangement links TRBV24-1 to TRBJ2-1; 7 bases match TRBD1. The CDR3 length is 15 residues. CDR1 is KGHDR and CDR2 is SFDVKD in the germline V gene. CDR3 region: CAASDLRGQAYEQFF. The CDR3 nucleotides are TGTGCCGCCAGTGATTTGAGGGGGCAGGCATATGAGCAGTTCTTC.

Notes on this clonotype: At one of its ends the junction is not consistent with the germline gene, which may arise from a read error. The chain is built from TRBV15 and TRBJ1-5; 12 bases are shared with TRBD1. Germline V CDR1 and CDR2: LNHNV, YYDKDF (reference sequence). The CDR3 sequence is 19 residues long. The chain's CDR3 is CATSGDLPGQGAFFQPRHF. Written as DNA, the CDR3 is TGTGCCACCAGCGGAGATTTACCGGGACAGGGGGCTTTTTTTCAGCCCCGGCATTTT.

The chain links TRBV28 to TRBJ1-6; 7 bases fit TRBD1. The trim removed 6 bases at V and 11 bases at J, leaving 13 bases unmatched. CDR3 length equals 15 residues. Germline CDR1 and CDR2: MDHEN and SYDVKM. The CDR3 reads CASSPPDRVLTPLHF. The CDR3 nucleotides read TGTGCCAGCAGCCCTCCCGACAGGGTTTTAACACCCCTCCACTTT.

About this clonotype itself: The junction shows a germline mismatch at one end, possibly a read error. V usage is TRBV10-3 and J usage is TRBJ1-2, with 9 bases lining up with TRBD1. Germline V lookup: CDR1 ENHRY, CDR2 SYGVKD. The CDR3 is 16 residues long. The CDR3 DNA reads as TGTGCCGTCAGTGAGTCGATTCACGGACAGGGGAATGGCTACACCTTC. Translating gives CAVSESIHGQGNGYTF.

The CDR3 DNA sequence: TGCAGTGCTAGAGAGAGAGAAGCGGGAATAGAGACCCAGTACTTC. Translation: CSAREREAGIETQYF. The V gene is TRBV20-1, the J gene TRBJ2-5, with 7 bases aligning to TRBD2. The CDR3 is 15 residues long. Unmatched junction bases numbered 8, after V lost 0 bases and J lost 4 bases. Germline V lookup: CDR1 DFQATT, CDR2 SNEGSKA (reference sequence).

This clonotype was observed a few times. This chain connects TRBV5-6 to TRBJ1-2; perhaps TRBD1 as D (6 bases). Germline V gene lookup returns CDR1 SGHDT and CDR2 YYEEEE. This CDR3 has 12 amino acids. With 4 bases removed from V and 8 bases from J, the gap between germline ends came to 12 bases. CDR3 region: CASSRSGGGYTF. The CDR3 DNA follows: TGTGCCAGCAGCCGGTCGGGGGGCGGCTACACCTTC.

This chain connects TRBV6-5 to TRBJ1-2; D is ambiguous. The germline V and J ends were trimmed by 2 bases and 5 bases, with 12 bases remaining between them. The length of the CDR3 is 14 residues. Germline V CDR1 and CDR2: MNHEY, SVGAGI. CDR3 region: CASSYRYGSYGYTF. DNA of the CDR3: TGTGCCAGCAGTTACCGTTACGGCAGTTATGGCTACACCTTC.

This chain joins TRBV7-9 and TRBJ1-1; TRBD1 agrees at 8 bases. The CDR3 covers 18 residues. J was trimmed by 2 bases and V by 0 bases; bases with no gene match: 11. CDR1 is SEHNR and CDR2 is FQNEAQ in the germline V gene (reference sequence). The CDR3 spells CASSLAKAGGQINTEAFF. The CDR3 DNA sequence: TGTGCCAGCAGCTTAGCGAAAGCAGGGGGCCAGATTAACACTGAAGCTTTCTTT.

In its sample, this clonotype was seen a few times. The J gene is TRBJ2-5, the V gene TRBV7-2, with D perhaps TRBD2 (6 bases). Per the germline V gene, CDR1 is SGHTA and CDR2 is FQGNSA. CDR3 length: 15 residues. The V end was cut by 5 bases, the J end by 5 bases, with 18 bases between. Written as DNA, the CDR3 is TGTGCCAGCAGCACCCAGGAGGGAGAGTGGGAGACCCAGTACTTC. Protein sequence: CASSTQEGEWETQYF.

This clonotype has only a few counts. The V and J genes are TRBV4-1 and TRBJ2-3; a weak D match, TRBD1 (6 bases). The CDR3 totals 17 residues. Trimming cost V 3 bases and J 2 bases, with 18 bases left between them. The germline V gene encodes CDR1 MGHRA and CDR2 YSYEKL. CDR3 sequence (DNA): TGCGCCAGCAGCCACCCCTCGGCCAGGGGAGACACAGATACGCAGTATTTT. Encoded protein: CASSHPSARGDTDTQYF.

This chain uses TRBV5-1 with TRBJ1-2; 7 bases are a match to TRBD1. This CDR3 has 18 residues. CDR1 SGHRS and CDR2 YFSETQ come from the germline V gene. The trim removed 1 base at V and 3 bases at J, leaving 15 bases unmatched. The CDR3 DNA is TGCGCCAGCAGCTTGTCGGGGGCCGAACAGGGGAAACACTATGGCTACACCTTC. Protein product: CASSLSGAEQGKHYGYTF.

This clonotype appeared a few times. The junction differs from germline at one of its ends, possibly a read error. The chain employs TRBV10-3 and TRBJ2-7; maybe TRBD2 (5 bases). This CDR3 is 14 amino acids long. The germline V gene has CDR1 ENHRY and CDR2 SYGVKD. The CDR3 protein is CAISESVGSYEQYF. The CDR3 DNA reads TGCGCCATCAGTGAGTCAGTAGGGAGCTACGAGCAGTACTTC.

This chain's CDR3 is CAISESRDNDREKLFF. CDR3 nucleotides: TGTGCCATCAGTGAGTCCCGCGATAATGATAGAGAAAAACTGTTTTTT. The chain carries TRBV10-3 and TRBJ1-4; D is unclear. V gave up 0 bases and J gave up 8 bases, with 16 bases separating them. The CDR3 has 16 residues. Germline CDR1 ENHRY, CDR2 SYGVKD.

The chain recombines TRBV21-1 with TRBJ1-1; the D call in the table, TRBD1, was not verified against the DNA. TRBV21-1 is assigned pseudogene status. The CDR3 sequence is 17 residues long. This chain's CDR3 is CSDPRGQGGPWDTEAFF. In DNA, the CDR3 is TGTTCCGACCCAAGGGGACAGGGGGGTCCTTGGGACACTGAAGCTTTCTTT.

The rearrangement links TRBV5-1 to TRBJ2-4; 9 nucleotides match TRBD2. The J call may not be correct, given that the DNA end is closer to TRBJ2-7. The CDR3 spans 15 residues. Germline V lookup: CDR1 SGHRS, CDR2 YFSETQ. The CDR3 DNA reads TGCGCCAGCAGCTTTTTACCTAGCGGGGTGTACGAGCAGTACTTC. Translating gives CASSFLPSGVYEQYF.

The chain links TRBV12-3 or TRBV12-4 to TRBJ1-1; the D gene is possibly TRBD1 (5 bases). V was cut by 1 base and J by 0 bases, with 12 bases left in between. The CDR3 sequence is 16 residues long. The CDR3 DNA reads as TGTGCCAGCAGTTTAGTGGGACGGGGAATGAACACTGAAGCTTTCTTT. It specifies CASSLVGRGMNTEAFF.